Below are 25 T cell receptor beta chains sequenced from a single sample in a study of OX40 agonist ivuxolimab in advanced cancers. The method behind the library was the immunoSEQ multiplex PCR assay. Entries here come from immuneACCESS through TCRdb and include only in-frame sequences with V and J called. Some clones fail to appear in such tables; in the studies checked, an unresolved V gene covers under half of the shortfall, and the cause of the remainder is unknown. This sample gives tens of thousands of clones in total; roughly 84% of them show up just once. Around 6% of the sample goes to the ten largest clones. Sequenced material: CD4+ or CD8+ T cells sorted from blood, taken in a trial of the OX40 agonist ivuxolimab. The receptor set was obtained from an adult with an advanced solid tumor such as melanoma, head and neck, liver or kidney cancer.

This clone was observed a single time. This sequence joins TRBV7-2 and TRBJ2-5; the D gene is possibly TRBD1 (5 bases). V was trimmed by 0 bases and J by 10 bases, leaving 18 bases between them. The CDR3 consists of 15 residues. Germline lookup yields CDR1 SGHTA and CDR2 FQGNSA. The CDR3 DNA is TGTGCCAGCAGCTTAGCGACGGTCCTGAAAAGGGGCCAGTACTTC. Translated: CASSLATVLKRGQYF.

The genes are TRBV7-9 and TRBJ2-7; D unclear. This CDR3 has 13 residues. Trimming pared 5 bases from V and 5 bases from J, leaving 13 bases between. Germline lookup yields CDR1 SEHNR and CDR2 FQNEAQ (reference sequence). The CDR3 is CASSAWVGNEQYF. The CDR3 DNA follows: TGTGCCAGCAGCGCCTGGGTGGGCAACGAGCAGTACTTC.

The chain carries TRBV11-3 and TRBJ1-2; D gene unclear. The CDR3 length is 15 residues. Trimming pared 5 bases from V and 0 bases from J, leaving 13 bases between. The germline V gene has CDR1 SGHNT and CDR2 YENEEA. CDR3 loop: CASSGYGETNYGYTF. DNA for the CDR3: TGTGCCAGCAGCGGATACGGGGAGACTAACTATGGCTACACCTTC.

The chain recombines TRBV6-1 with TRBJ1-2; weak D call: TRBD1 (6 bases). V lost 4 bases and J 8 bases, leaving 14 bases between the germline ends. Germline V gene sequence: CDR1 MNHNS, CDR2 SASEGT. The CDR3 extends over 13 amino acids. The chain's CDR3 is CASSGEQGLGYTF. CDR3 bases: TGTGCCAGCAGTGGGGAACAGGGTTTGGGCTACACCTTC.

The J gene is TRBJ2-7, the V gene TRBV11-2, with D maybe TRBD2 (5 bases). CDR3 length equals 15 residues. Germline V gene lookup returns CDR1 SGHAT and CDR2 FQNNGV. V was trimmed by 5 bases and J by 1 base, leaving 15 bases between them. The CDR3 DNA reads as TGTGCCAGCAGCACCTCGAGGGTTGAGTCCTACGAGCAGTACTTC. Translated: CASSTSRVESYEQYF.

CDR3 DNA: TGCAGCGTCTCCGGGACTAGTAAGAAAGAGACCCAGTACTTC. It specifies CSVSGTSKKETQYF. This rearrangement joins TRBV29-1 to TRBJ2-5; 8 bases align to TRBD2. The CDR3 runs to 14 residues. The J segment lost 3 bases and the V segment lost 6 bases, leaving 9 bases of the junction unmatched. Looked up from germline, CDR1 is SQVTM and CDR2 is ANQGSEA. The variable domain in full, with the rest retrieved from reference TRBV29-1 and TRBJ2-5, is SAVISQKPSRDICQRGTSLTIQCQVDSQVTMMFWYRQQPGQSLTLIATANQGSEATYESGFVIDKFPISRPNLTFSTLTVSNMSPEDSSIYLCSVSGTSKKETQYFGPGTRLLVL.

This chain joins TRBV19 and TRBJ1-2; tentative D call: TRBD1 (6 bases). Germline lookup yields CDR1 LNHDA and CDR2 SQIVND (reference sequence). V lost 4 bases and J lost 3, with 15 bases in between. The CDR3 totals 15 residues. The DNA for the CDR3 is TGTGCCAGTAGTACCATAGCAGGGGAGGACTATGGCTACACCTTC. It codes for CASSTIAGEDYGYTF.

A single count supports this clone. The rearrangement joins TRBV2 to TRBJ2-1; 7 positions match TRBD1. V was pared by 7 bases and J by 16 bases, with 16 bases of the junction left unmatched. This CDR3 is built from 13 residues. In germline, CDR1 is SNHLY, CDR2 FYNNEI. CDR3 sequence (DNA): TGTGCCAGCAAGACGGGCAGGGGGACCGAGGACTTCTTC. Amino acids: CASKTGRGTEDFF.

J is TRBJ1-3 and V is TRBV10-1; D unclear. Trimming removed 7 bases from V and 2 bases from J, with 9 bases in between. Germline V gene lookup returns CDR1 WNHNN and CDR2 SYGVQD (reference sequence). This CDR3 region has 13 residues. The DNA for the CDR3 is TGCGCCAGCAAGGCCTCGACTGGAAACACCATATATTTT. Translating it yields CASKASTGNTIYF.

The rearrangement uses TRBV18 and TRBJ1-4; 7 bases are shared with TRBD1. Per the germline V gene, CDR1 is KGHSH and CDR2 is LQKENI. Losses at the gene ends were 3 bases for V and 3 bases for J; bases not matched to a gene: 10. This CDR3 has 17 amino acids. CDR3 DNA: TGTGCCAGCTCACCGTCGACCCCCCAGGGGGCTAATGAAAAACTGTTTTTT. It specifies CASSPSTPQGANEKLFF.

V is TRBV29-1 and J is TRBJ2-2, with 12 bases aligning to TRBD2. CDR3 size: 14 residues. V gave up 5 bases and J gave up 6 bases; unmatched junction bases: 4. Germline V lookup: CDR1 SQVTM, CDR2 ANQGSEA. CDR3 in DNA: TGCAGCGTTACTAGCGGGAGGTTCGCCGGGGAGCTGTTTTTT. This codes for CSVTSGRFAGELFF.

The chain has TRBV7-2 and TRBJ1-1; no clear D gene. From germline, CDR1 is SGHTA and CDR2 FQGNSA. This CDR3 region has 16 residues. The V gene lost 2 bases and the J gene lost 1 base, with 14 bases spanning the gap. CDR3: CASSLLAGPRNTEAFF. The CDR3 DNA is TGTGCCAGCAGCTTATTAGCAGGCCCTAGGAACACTGAAGCTTTCTTT. The whole variable domain, remainder taken from reference TRBV7-2 and TRBJ1-1, is GAGVSQSPSNKVTEKGKDVELRCDPISGHTALYWYRQSLGQGLEFLIYFQGNSAPDKSGLPSDRFSAERTGGSVSTLTIQRTQQEDSAVYLCASSLLAGPRNTEAFFGQGTRLTVV.

For the CDR3, the DNA is TGTGCCAGCAGTGAAGGGACAGGGGGAAAGAACACTGAAGCTTTCTTT. As protein: CASSEGTGGKNTEAFF. This sequence joins TRBV6-1 and TRBJ1-1, with 10 positions matching TRBD1. CDR3 length equals 16 residues. Germline V gives CDR1 MNHNS, CDR2 SASEGT. The J segment lost 1 base and the V segment lost 1 base, leaving 3 bases of the junction unmatched.

The chain links TRBV27 to TRBJ2-7, with 8 bases lining up with TRBD1. The germline gives CDR1 MNHEY, CDR2 SMNVEV (reference sequence). Trimming removed 9 bases from V and 7 bases from J; junction bases left unmatched: 14. There are 14 residues in the CDR3. CDR3 sequence (DNA): TGTGCCAGTTCATCCCCTTTGGGACAGGCTGAGCAGTACTTC. This encodes CASSSPLGQAEQYF.

The rearrangement uses TRBV4-1 and TRBJ1-3; D unclear. The CDR3 is 15 residues long. Germline CDR1 reads MGHRA; CDR2 reads YSYEKL. V lost 0 bases and J 1 base, leaving 7 bases between the germline ends. The CDR3 DNA reads TGCGCCAGCAGCCAAGATTTGGGTTCTGGAAACACCATATATTTT. It specifies CASSQDLGSGNTIYF.

The chain uses TRBV13 and TRBJ2-1; 10 nucleotides line up with TRBD2. V shed 5 bases, J shed 2 bases, and the junction held 12 bases outside the gene matches. The CDR3 spans 18 residues. Germline V CDR1 and CDR2: PRHDT, FYEKMQ (reference sequence). The CDR3 DNA follows: TGTGCCAGCAGCCACGCTCCCAACAGCGGGGGGGCCTACAATGAGCAGTTCTTC. Translation: CASSHAPNSGGAYNEQFF.

CDR3 DNA: TGTGCCAGCAGCTTGGGACTAGCGGGGTATGAGCAGTTCTTC. Protein: CASSLGLAGYEQFF. The chain uses TRBV5-5 and TRBJ2-1; 11 positions match TRBD2. Germline values: CDR1 SGHKS, CDR2 YYEKEE (reference sequence). The CDR3 runs to 14 residues. V was clipped by 0 bases and J by 8 bases; unmatched bases: 1.

The chain uses TRBV19 and TRBJ2-2; D unclear. The V and J ends lost 7 bases and 4 bases respectively, with 10 bases between them. The CDR3 is 13 residues long. Germline lookup yields CDR1 LNHDA and CDR2 SQIVND (reference sequence). This CDR3 reads CASNDRVTGELFF. Written as DNA, the CDR3 is TGTGCCAGTAATGATCGGGTCACCGGGGAGCTGTTTTTT.

The chain joins TRBV28 to TRBJ2-7, with 10 bases aligning to TRBD1. Germline loops: CDR1 MDHEN, CDR2 SYDVKM. This CDR3 contains 16 residues. The ends lost 6 bases at V and 0 bases at J; junction bases unmatched: 8. CDR3 sequence: CASRRDRGLNSYEQYF. For the CDR3, the DNA is TGTGCCAGCAGGCGGGACAGGGGTTTAAACTCCTACGAGCAGTACTTC.

This chain connects TRBV6-5 to TRBJ1-1; D call uncertain. Looked up from germline, CDR1 is MNHEY and CDR2 is SVGAGI. Trimming shortened V by 2 bases and J by 0 bases, and 7 bases separated the two germline ends. The CDR3 is 14 amino acids. CDR3: CASSYGAMNTEAFF. The CDR3 region has the DNA TGTGCCAGCAGTTACGGAGCCATGAACACTGAAGCTTTCTTT.

The gene calls are TRBV5-1 and TRBJ2-1; 12 bases align to TRBD2. CDR3 length: 13 amino acids. The germline gives CDR1 SGHRS, CDR2 YFSETQ. V trimming: 6 bases; J trimming: 12 bases; junction bases outside the gene matches: 7. The DNA of the CDR3 is TGCGCCAGCAATGAACTAGCGGGGGGCCGGCAGTTCTTC. Protein: CASNELAGGRQFF.

This chain uses TRBV5-1 with TRBJ1-2; D is unresolved. The length of the CDR3 is 12 residues. The germline V gene encodes CDR1 SGHRS and CDR2 YFSETQ. V was trimmed by 4 bases and J by 8 bases, leaving 12 bases between them. DNA of the CDR3: TGCGCCAGCAGCCAATACAGAGGGGGCTACACCTTC. Amino acid sequence: CASSQYRGGYTF.

The J gene is TRBJ1-6, the V gene TRBV7-9; 7 positions agree with TRBD1. The CDR3 is 15 residues long. The trim removed 5 bases at V and 7 bases at J, leaving 8 bases unmatched. Looked up from germline, CDR1 is SEHNR and CDR2 is FQNEAQ (reference sequence). CDR3 residues: CASSVQGQRNSPLHF. CDR3 DNA: TGTGCCAGCAGCGTACAGGGGCAAAGAAATTCACCCCTCCACTTT.

This chain connects TRBV18 to TRBJ2-3; 10 bases align to TRBD2. With 6 bases clipped from V and 6 bases from J, the junction kept 3 bases outside the gene matches. Germline V gene data show CDR1 as KGHSH and CDR2 as LQKENI. There are 13 residues in the CDR3. The CDR3, as DNA: TGTGCCAGCTCTCAGACTAGCGGGGATACGCAGTATTTT. This encodes CASSQTSGDTQYF.

The chain links TRBV12-5 to TRBJ1-5, with a weak D call TRBD1 (5 bases). CDR1 LGHNT and CDR2 FRNRAP come from the germline V gene. This CDR3 comprises 16 residues. V lost 0 bases to trimming and J lost 5 bases, with 14 bases between them. CDR3 amino acids: CASGLVGPGTDQPQHF. DNA for the CDR3: TGTGCTAGTGGTTTGGTAGGGCCGGGGACTGATCAGCCCCAGCATTTT.